A single sample gave rise to the 6 T cell receptor beta chains below, sequenced in a study of T cells in Graves' hyperthyroidism and ophthalmopathy. Amplification of TCR beta CDR3 regions was performed using RNA transcripts as template. The HTBI primer set drove a first-round RT-PCR of the TCR CDR3. TCRdb itself ran the multiplex PCR reads through MiXCR, one entry per CDR3 protein. The data hold roughly 750,000 distinct CDR3 sequences, with about a sixth observed a single time. Sequenced material: blood. The source of these receptors is a man between 18 and 29 years old with Graves' hyperthyroidism.

This clonotype was seen at least ten times. V and J are TRBV5-1 and TRBJ2-3, with D maybe TRBD2 (5 bases). The CDR3 is 16 amino acids. The V end lost 4 bases, the J end lost 0 bases, and 15 bases lay between the germline ends. Germline CDR1 SGHRS, CDR2 YFSETQ. This CDR3 is CASSAADWASTDTQYF. CDR3 nucleotide sequence: TGCGCCAGCAGCGCCGCGGACTGGGCTAGCACAGATACGCAGTATTTT.

In its sample, this clonotype was seen a few times. Its ends do not fully match the called genes, so a read error is possible. The gene calls are TRBV24-1 and TRBJ1-1; 7 nucleotides line up with TRBD1. The length of the CDR3 is 13 residues. The germline V gene has CDR1 KGHDR and CDR2 SFDVKD. DNA of the CDR3: TGTGCCACCAGTGAGCAGGGGGACACTGAAGCTTCCTTT. It codes for CATSEQGDTEASF.

Turning to this clonotype: A junction boundary mismatches the germline segment, possibly from a read error. The chain combines TRBV20-1 with TRBJ2-7; 10 bases map to TRBD2. The CDR3 spans 12 residues. From germline, CDR1 is DFQATT and CDR2 SNEGSKA (reference sequence). The CDR3 is CSAAGGLYEQYF. The CDR3 nucleotides are TGCAGTGCAGCGGGAGGGCTCTACGAACAGTACTTC.

This clonotype has just a few counts. The V gene is TRBV3-1, the J gene TRBJ1-6; no definite D call. Trimming removed 2 bases at V and 6 bases at J, with 5 bases between. CDR1 and CDR2 from the germline V gene are LGHDT and YNNKEL (reference sequence). The CDR3 is made up of 13 amino acids. The CDR3 reads CASSQQTNSPLHF. In DNA, the CDR3 is TGTGCCAGCAGCCAACAGACTAATTCACCCCTCCACTTT.

Concerning this clonotype itself: This may stem from a read error, because a much larger clone lies one nucleotide away. V and J are TRBV6-2 or TRBV6-3 and TRBJ1-4; the D is unclear. The CDR3 runs to 14 residues. The germline V gene has CDR1 MNHEY and CDR2 SVGEGT. This chain's CDR3 is CASSVQTTNEILFF. The CDR3 DNA follows: TGTGCCAGCAGTGTTCAAACAACTAATGAAATACTGTTTTTT.

This clonotype has ten or more counts. The chain links TRBV27 to TRBJ1-1; no clear D. Trimming shortened V by 2 bases and J by 1 base, and 8 bases separated the two germline ends. Germline V lookup: CDR1 MNHEY, CDR2 SMNVEV (reference sequence). This CDR3 has 14 residues. The CDR3 here is CASSLELGNTEAFF. CDR3 nucleotide sequence: TGTGCCAGCAGTTTAGAGTTAGGGAACACTGAAGCTTTCTTT.